The clone carrying this TCR beta chain appeared once. The sample originates from a study of shared clonotypes between healthy human individuals. Study overall: Per donor, three plates held CD4 naive cells, three held CD4 memory, two held CD8 naive and one held CD8 memory.

Sequenced by immunoSEQ multiplex PCR; TCRdb stores in-frame clones only, minus some. The sample shows roughly 2.5 million clones, more than 80% of them seen only once. CDR1 MNHEY and CDR2 SMNVEV come from the germline V gene (reference sequence). V was trimmed by 6 bases and J by 0 bases, leaving 11 bases between them. There are 14 residues in the CDR3. The clonotype originates from a young man in good health. Sequencing used naive CD4+ T cells sorted from blood. Noted subset: CD45RA+ positively selected. This chain links TRBV27 with TRBJ2-5; possibly TRBD2 for D (5 bases). The CDR3 nucleotides read TGTGCCAGCAGCTTTCTGGGAGACCAAGAGACCCAGTACTTC. This codes for CASSFLGDQETQYF.